The 20 T cell receptor beta chains below were found in one sample sequenced in a study of T cells in tuberculosis listed by TCRdb under 2018. Library construction relied on the immunoSEQ multiplex PCR assay. This immuneACCESS table, as held by TCRdb, lists in-frame sequences with V and J called but not all clones. Of the missing ones, under half trace to an unresolved V gene in checked studies; the others have no known cause. The sample contains around 26,000 clones, approximately 94% of them found a single time. The top ten hold about a sixth of the sample. Sequenced material: PBMCs. Receptors originate from a donor under 30 with latent tuberculosis or without tuberculosis infection. Some clones in this sample may be carry-over from other donors' samples.

The chain has TRBV7-9 and TRBJ1-2; 7 bases are shared with TRBD1. The J segment lost 6 bases and the V segment lost 6 bases, leaving 13 bases of the junction unmatched. Germline-derived CDR1 and CDR2 are SEHNR and FQNEAQ (reference sequence). The length of the CDR3 is 15 residues. The CDR3 DNA reads as TGTGCCAGCAGGTCATCGACAGGGCTGGTGGATGGCTACACCTTC. Protein: CASRSSTGLVDGYTF.

The chain combines TRBV1 with TRBJ2-2; the D call TRBD2 from the table was never checked on the DNA. TRBV1 is a known pseudogene. This CDR3 has 16 amino acids. The chain's CDR3 is CTSSRKAGEAVGELFF. In DNA, the CDR3 is TGCACCAGCAGCCGGAAAGCGGGGGAGGCGGTCGGGGAGCTGTTTTTT.

The chain combines TRBV5-6 with TRBJ1-3, with D uncertain. Trimming took off 5 bases at V and 0 bases at J, with 15 bases between the two ends. The CDR3 contains 16 residues. The germline CDR1 and CDR2 sequences are SGHDT and YYEEEE. CDR3 sequence reads: CASRAGTASSGNTIYF. The CDR3 DNA reads as TGTGCCAGCAGGGCGGGAACAGCCAGCTCTGGAAACACCATATATTTT.

This clone came up once. The chain has TRBV5-1 and TRBJ2-7, with 10 bases that match TRBD1. The length of the CDR3 is 15 residues. The germline V gene has CDR1 SGHRS and CDR2 YFSETQ. The trim removed 4 bases at V and 3 bases at J, leaving 7 bases unmatched. CDR3 protein: CASSVGDRGYYEQYF. The CDR3 DNA sequence: TGCGCCAGCAGCGTCGGGGACAGGGGTTACTACGAGCAGTACTTC.

The chain uses TRBV6-5 and TRBJ2-1; 7 nucleotides align to TRBD1. The CDR3 sequence is 15 residues long. Per the germline V gene, CDR1 is MNHEY and CDR2 is SVGAGI. The J segment lost 5 bases and the V segment lost 2 bases, leaving 6 bases of the junction unmatched. This CDR3 is CASSYGQARDNEQFF. CDR3 in DNA: TGTGCCAGCAGTTACGGACAGGCTCGCGACAATGAGCAGTTCTTC.

The V call is TRBV5-1, the J call TRBJ2-7; 9 nucleotides match TRBD1. Germline V gene lookup returns CDR1 SGHRS and CDR2 YFSETQ. The V segment lost 0 bases and the J segment 2 bases; nucleotides outside the gene matches: 0. This CDR3 spans 14 amino acids. This chain's CDR3 is CASSLGQGAYEQYF. Here the CDR3 DNA reads TGCGCCAGCAGCTTGGGACAGGGGGCCTACGAGCAGTACTTC.

J is TRBJ2-2 and V is TRBV27; no firm D call. Trimming removed 10 bases from V and 3 bases from J, with 18 bases in between. Germline V gene data show CDR1 as MNHEY and CDR2 as SMNVEV (reference sequence). This CDR3 has 15 amino acids. In nucleotides, the CDR3 is TGTGCCACCGCCGCCCCGACTGGTTACACCGGGGAGCTGTTTTTT. It codes for CATAAPTGYTGELFF.

This chain uses TRBV10-2 with TRBJ2-1; 9 bases line up with TRBD2. Germline V gene lookup returns CDR1 WSHSY and CDR2 SAAADI. Trimming at V came to 7 bases and at J to 9 bases, leaving 13 bases not matched to a gene. The CDR3 has 15 amino acids. DNA for the CDR3: TGCGCCAGCATTCGAATGGCGGGAGGGCCAGGTGAGCAGTTCTTC. As protein: CASIRMAGGPGEQFF.

The J gene is TRBJ2-1, the V gene TRBV4-1; possible D gene TRBD2, 6 bases. This CDR3 region has 15 residues. CDR1 MGHRA and CDR2 YSYEKL come from the germline V gene. V lost 4 bases, J lost 3 bases, and 13 bases lay in between. For the CDR3, the DNA is TGCGCCAGCAGCCCAACGGGGGTAATCTACAATGAGCAGTTCTTC. Translated: CASSPTGVIYNEQFF.

The V and J genes are TRBV27 and TRBJ2-7; 7 bases are shared with TRBD2. CDR1 and CDR2 (germline): MNHEY, SMNVEV (reference sequence). The CDR3 is 15 residues long. Trimming cost V 3 bases and J 0 bases; bases outside gene matches: 5. For the CDR3, the DNA is TGTGCCAGCAGTTTGAGACGCGGGAGCTCCTACGAGCAGTACTTC. It encodes CASSLRRGSSYEQYF.

The gene calls are TRBV27 and TRBJ1-2; 7 positions agree with TRBD1. J lost 4 bases, V lost 6 bases, and 8 bases had no gene match. CDR3 length: 14 amino acids. Germline V gene lookup returns CDR1 MNHEY and CDR2 SMNVEV (reference sequence). CDR3 loop: CASRITGVAYGYTF. The CDR3 DNA follows: TGTGCCAGCAGAATCACAGGGGTGGCCTATGGCTACACCTTC.

This chain joins TRBV4-3 and TRBJ1-5, with a tentative D call TRBD1 (6 bases). Germline V lookup: CDR1 LGHNA, CDR2 YSLEER. The CDR3 is 15 amino acids. V lost 4 bases to trimming and J lost 7 bases, with 17 bases between them. The chain's CDR3 is CASSLTLGGWQPQHF. CDR3 nucleotides: TGCGCCAGCAGCCTTACCCTAGGGGGATGGCAGCCCCAGCATTTT.

With respect to this clone: The identical CDR3 is also encoded by other nucleotide sequences in the sample. CDR3 region: CAWSETGDPYGYTF. The CDR3 DNA follows: TGTGCCTGGAGCGAAACAGGGGATCCGTATGGCTACACCTTC. This chain links TRBV30 with TRBJ1-2; 7 nucleotides agree with TRBD1. Looked up from germline, CDR1 is GTSNPN and CDR2 is SVGIG (reference sequence). V shed 3 bases and J 5 bases; nucleotides not matched to a gene: 9. CDR3 length: 14 amino acids.

The chain carries TRBV2 and TRBJ1-5; perhaps TRBD1 as D (5 bases). The V end was cut by 3 bases, the J end by 7 bases, with 13 bases between. This CDR3 has 14 residues. Germline assignment: CDR1 SNHLY and CDR2 FYNNEI. The CDR3 region is CASSEAGRIQPQHF. The CDR3 coding sequence is TGTGCCAGCAGTGAGGCAGGGAGGATACAGCCCCAGCATTTT.

The chain's CDR3 is CASSVREAGSPLHF. In DNA form, the CDR3 reads TGTGCCAGCAGCGTAAGGGAGGCCGGTTCACCCCTCCACTTT. J is TRBJ1-6 and V is TRBV6-1; D gene ambiguous. Germline assignment: CDR1 MNHNS and CDR2 SASEGT. This CDR3 is 14 amino acids long. Trimming shortened V by 6 bases and J by 9 bases, and 15 bases separated the two germline ends.

This clone was seen only a few times. The chain is built from TRBV6-1 and TRBJ2-4, with D hard to call. V dropped 10 bases and J dropped 0 bases, with 10 bases sitting between them. Germline CDR1 MNHNS, CDR2 SASEGT. The CDR3 runs to 13 residues. The CDR3 DNA reads TGTGCCACCCTAGGAGTAGCCAAAAACATTCAGTACTTC. It yields the protein CATLGVAKNIQYF.

This clone has only one observation. The chain carries TRBV27 and TRBJ2-2, with 7 bases identical to TRBD1. The CDR3 totals 15 residues. Germline assignment: CDR1 MNHEY and CDR2 SMNVEV (reference sequence). V lost 4 bases, J lost 4 bases, and 6 bases stayed unmatched. Here the CDR3 DNA reads TGTGCCAGCAGTTCGGGACAGACGATCACCGGGGAGCTGTTTTTT. Its protein product is CASSSGQTITGELFF.

The chain employs TRBV2 and TRBJ2-5, with TRBD1 identical over 7 bases. Germline CDR1 is SNHLY and CDR2 is FYNNEI. The CDR3 consists of 13 residues. The V gene end was trimmed by 8 bases and the J gene end by 2 bases; junction bases not matched to a gene: 5. The CDR3 protein is CASEGTAQETQYF. CDR3 nucleotides: TGTGCCAGCGAAGGGACAGCGCAAGAGACCCAGTACTTC.

The V gene is TRBV5-4, the J gene TRBJ2-7; 10 nucleotides align to TRBD2. This CDR3 comprises 18 residues. The germline V gene encodes CDR1 SGHNT and CDR2 YYREEE (reference sequence). The V segment lost 0 bases and the J segment 7 bases; nucleotides outside the gene matches: 16. In DNA, the CDR3 is TGTGCCAGCAGCTTGGGACGCCAAACTAGCGGGACTCTCGGAGAGCAGTACTTC. Translating it yields CASSLGRQTSGTLGEQYF.

This clone was seen a single time. In DNA, the CDR3 is TGTGCCAGCAGCTTAAGTTACAGACGAGATGGCTACACCTTC. Encoded protein: CASSLSYRRDGYTF. The V and J genes are TRBV7-8 and TRBJ1-2; D is unresolved. The CDR3 extends over 14 amino acids. V lost 2 bases, J lost 6 bases, and 13 bases lay in between. Germline V gene lookup returns CDR1 SGHVS and CDR2 FQNEAQ.